The present T cell receptor beta chain was sequenced within a study of blood T cells in healthy people across ages. About the research overall: Template switching retrieved approximately one barcoded beta molecule for each two T cells.

About this clonotype itself: Its target is unknown.

Together with a sample-barcoded 5' primer, a J-beta primer mix was included in a second PCR lasting 7 to 11 cycles. TCRdb analysed the 5' RACE reads with MiXCR anew, one entry per CDR3 protein. The sample carries fewer than 900,000 distinct CDR3 sequences, roughly 45% recorded once. The V and J ends lost 6 bases and 7 bases, in that order; junction bases with no gene match: 5. The length of the CDR3 is 12 residues. In germline, CDR1 is MNHEY, CDR2 SVGEGT. Study-wide results and limits: CMV status of donors was unknown, possibly confounding expanded clonotype changes.

The receptor's source is a woman aged 55-75 years in good health. Sequenced input: blood. The rearrangement links TRBV6-2 or TRBV6-3 to TRBJ2-5, with 7 bases that match TRBD2. The CDR3 here is CASRNPGGTQYF. The CDR3 nucleotides are TGTGCCAGCAGGAACCCGGGAGGGACCCAGTACTTC.